This T cell receptor beta chain appears in the sequencing data of a study of blood T cell repertoires in COVID-19. Sequencing was performed with immunoSEQ multiplex PCR; in TCRdb, only in-frame clones are kept and a portion is missing. The sample contains 110,000 to 150,000 clones, around 79% of which appear only once. The CDR3 runs 16 residues. CDR1 and CDR2 from the germline V gene are SEHNR and FQNEAQ (reference sequence). The V end was cut by 4 bases, the J end by 2 bases, with 18 bases between. The chain links TRBV7-9 to TRBJ2-7; possible D gene TRBD1, 7 bases. The TCR sequence derives from a woman aged 70-85 years with COVID-19, enrolled during active disease. What was sequenced was peripheral blood. The CDR3 sequence is CASSSGRGDRPYEQYF. Here the CDR3 DNA reads TGTGCCAGCAGCTCAGGAAGGGGGGACAGACCCTACGAGCAGTACTTC.